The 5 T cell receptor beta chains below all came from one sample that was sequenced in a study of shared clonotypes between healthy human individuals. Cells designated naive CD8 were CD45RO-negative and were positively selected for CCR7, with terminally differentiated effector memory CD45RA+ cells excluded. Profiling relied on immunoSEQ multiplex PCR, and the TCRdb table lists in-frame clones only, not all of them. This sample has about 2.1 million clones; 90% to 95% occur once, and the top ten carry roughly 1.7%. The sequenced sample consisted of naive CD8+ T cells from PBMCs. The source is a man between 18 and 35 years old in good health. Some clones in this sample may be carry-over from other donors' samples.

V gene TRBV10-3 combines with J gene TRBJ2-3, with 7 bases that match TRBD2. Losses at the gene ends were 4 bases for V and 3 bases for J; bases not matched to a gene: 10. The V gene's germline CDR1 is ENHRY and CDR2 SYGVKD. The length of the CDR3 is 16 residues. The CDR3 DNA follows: TGTGCCATCAGTGGAATTAGCGGGCGGATAACAGATACGCAGTATTTT. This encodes CAISGISGRITDTQYF.

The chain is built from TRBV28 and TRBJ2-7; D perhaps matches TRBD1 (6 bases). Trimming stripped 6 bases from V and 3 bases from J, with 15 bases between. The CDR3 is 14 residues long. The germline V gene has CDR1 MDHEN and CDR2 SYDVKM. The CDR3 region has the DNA TGTGCCAGCAGCCCCAGACAGGCCAACTACGAGCAGTACTTC. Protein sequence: CASSPRQANYEQYF.

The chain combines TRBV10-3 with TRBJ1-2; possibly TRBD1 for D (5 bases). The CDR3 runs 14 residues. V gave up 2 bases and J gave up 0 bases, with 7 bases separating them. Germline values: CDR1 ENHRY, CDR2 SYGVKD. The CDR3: CAISEDRTNYGYTF. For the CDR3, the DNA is TGTGCCATCAGTGAGGACAGAACTAACTATGGCTACACCTTC.

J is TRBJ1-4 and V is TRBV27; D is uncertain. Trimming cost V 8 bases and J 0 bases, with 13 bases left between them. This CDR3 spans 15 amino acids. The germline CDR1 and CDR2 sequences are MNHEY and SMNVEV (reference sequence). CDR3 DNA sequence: TGTGCCAGCGGCCCATCGAAAGCAACTAATGAAAAACTGTTTTTT. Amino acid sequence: CASGPSKATNEKLFF.

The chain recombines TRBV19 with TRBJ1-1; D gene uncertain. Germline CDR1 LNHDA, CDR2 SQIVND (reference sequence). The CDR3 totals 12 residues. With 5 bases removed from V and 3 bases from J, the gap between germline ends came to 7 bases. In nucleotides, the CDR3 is TGTGCCAGTAGTGCCCGAGACACTGAAGCTTTCTTT. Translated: CASSARDTEAFF.